The clone carrying this T cell receptor beta chain was found many times. Its antigen is unidentified. Germline loops: CDR1 SGHRS, CDR2 YFSETQ. This CDR3 contains 13 residues. V lost 5 bases and J lost 1; bases outside the gene matches: 2. RNA transcripts were the template for amplifying TCR beta CDR3 regions. The HTBI primer set drove a first-round RT-PCR of the TCR CDR3. TCRdb reprocessed the multiplex PCR reads with MiXCR, giving one entry per CDR3 protein. The data show over 450,000 distinct CDR3 sequences, under 15% seen once. The sample belongs to a study of T cells in Graves' hyperthyroidism and ophthalmopathy. Study results and caveats: Most thyroid-expanded clonotypes above 0.001 were also found in blood.

The chain uses TRBV5-1 and TRBJ1-1; 7 nucleotides agree with TRBD1. The TCR was taken from a woman aged 18 to 35 with Graves' hyperthyroidism. The sequencing input was blood. In DNA form, the CDR3 reads TGCGCCAGCAGGCGACAGGGGAACACTGAAGCTTTCTTT. The encoded protein is CASRRQGNTEAFF.